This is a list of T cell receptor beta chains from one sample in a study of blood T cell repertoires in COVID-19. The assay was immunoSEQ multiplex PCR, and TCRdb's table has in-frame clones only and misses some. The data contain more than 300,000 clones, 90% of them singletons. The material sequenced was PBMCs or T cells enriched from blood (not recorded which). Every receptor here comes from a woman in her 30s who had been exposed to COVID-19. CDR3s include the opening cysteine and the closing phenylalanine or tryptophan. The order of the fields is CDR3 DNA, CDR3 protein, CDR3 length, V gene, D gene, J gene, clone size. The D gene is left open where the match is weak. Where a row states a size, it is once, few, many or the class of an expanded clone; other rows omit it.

TGTGCCAGCAGCCGAGACAGGGTAGGCACTGAAGCTTTCTTT | CASSRDRVGTEAFF | 14 | TRBV7-9 | TRBD1 | TRBJ1-1 | once
TGTGCCAGCAGTGAAGCGGGGGGGTTGCAGGCTTTCTTT | CASSEAGGLQAFF | 13 | TRBV6-1 | NA | TRBJ1-1 | NA
TGTGCCAGCAGCATGAGCGTCACTAGCGTTGAGACCCAGTACTTC | CASSMSVTSVETQYF | 15 | TRBV7-8 | TRBD2 | TRBJ2-5 | NA
TGTGCCAGCAGCACCCCGGGACTAGCGGGGGACGAGCAGTACTTC | CASSTPGLAGDEQYF | 15 | TRBV5-4 | TRBD2 | TRBJ2-7 | NA
TGTGCCAGCAGCCCCGGGACAGGGGGCCCTCAAGGACCCCCCGTGACCCTATACTATGGCTACACCTTC | CASSPGTGGPQGPPVTLYYGYTF | 23 | TRBV13 | TRBD1 | TRBJ1-2 | NA
TGTGCCAGCAGCTCCTGGGCGGAGACCCAGTACTTC | CASSSWAETQYF | 12 | TRBV5-8 | NA | TRBJ2-5 | once
TGTGCCAGTAGTATAGCGGGCAGGGGAACGATACCCGGGGAGCTGTTTTTT | CASSIAGRGTIPGELFF | 17 | TRBV19 | NA | TRBJ2-2 | NA
TGCGCCAGCAGCTTGTGGAGGCAGGGGCGCGGTTTGGATGAAAAACTGTTTTTT | CASSLWRQGRGLDEKLFF | 18 | TRBV5-1 | NA | TRBJ1-4 | NA
TGTGCCAGCAGCCAAGACCAGTATGGCTACACCTTC | CASSQDQYGYTF | 12 | TRBV3-1/TRBV3-2 | NA | TRBJ1-2 | NA
TGTGCCAGTACTTTGGGGCTGAACACTGAAGCTTTCTTT | CASTLGLNTEAFF | 13 | TRBV19 | NA | TRBJ1-1 | NA
TGTGCCAGCAGCTTGGGACAGGGGTATGAGCAGTTCTTC | CASSLGQGYEQFF | 13 | TRBV5-4 | TRBD1 | TRBJ2-1 | NA
TGTGCCAGCAGCTTAGCCCAGGGGGGCGCATATATTGAAGCTTTCTTT | CASSLAQGGAYIEAFF | 16 | TRBV11-2 | TRBD1 | TRBJ1-1 | few
TGTGCCAGCAGTTCGACAGGGGATAATTCACCCCTCCACTTT | CASSSTGDNSPLHF | 14 | TRBV6-5 | TRBD1 | TRBJ1-6 | NA
TGTGCCAGCAGTTCAAGGACAGGGCTAGGTGGGACTAATGAAAAACTGTTTTTT | CASSSRTGLGGTNEKLFF | 18 | TRBV28 | TRBD1 | TRBJ1-4 | NA
TGCGCCAGCAGCCAGGACAGGGGGCCTTACGAGCAGTACTTC | CASSQDRGPYEQYF | 14 | TRBV4-3 | TRBD1 | TRBJ2-7 | NA
TGTGCCAGCAGCTTGGTGGGCGGGAACAATGAGCAGTTCTTC | CASSLVGGNNEQFF | 14 | TRBV5-4 | NA | TRBJ2-1 | NA
TGTGCCAGCAGCCAAGCGGACAGCGGCCCCCACTTC | CASSQADSGPHF | 12 | TRBV3-1/TRBV3-2 | NA | TRBJ2-5 | NA
TGTGCCAGCAGCTTAATAGGGGGCGGGCACTATGGCTACACCTTC | CASSLIGGGHYGYTF | 15 | TRBV7-8 | TRBD1 | TRBJ1-2 | once
TGTGCCAGCAGCGTAGGGGACGAGCGGGGAGATACGCAGTATTTT | CASSVGDERGDTQYF | 15 | TRBV9 | TRBD2 | TRBJ2-3 | NA
TGTGCCAGCAGCGGGCGGACCCCGCAGGGTGGCTACACCTTC | CASSGRTPQGGYTF | 14 | TRBV7-8 | NA | TRBJ1-2 | NA
TGTGCCAGCAGTTACGGAGGGGACAGGGCTTTTGAAAAACTGTTTTTT | CASSYGGDRAFEKLFF | 16 | TRBV6-5 | TRBD1 | TRBJ1-4 | NA
TGTGCTAGTGGTTTGCAGCGGACAGGGAACCAGCCCCAGCATTTT | CASGLQRTGNQPQHF | 15 | TRBV12-5 | TRBD1 | TRBJ1-5 | once
TGCGCCAGCAGCTCCGGGGTACCCTCCTACGAGCAGTACTTC | CASSSGVPSYEQYF | 14 | TRBV5-1 | NA | TRBJ2-7 | NA
TGCGCCAGCAGCTACAGGGTGGGTTACGAGCAGTACTTC | CASSYRVGYEQYF | 13 | TRBV5-1 | NA | TRBJ2-7 | NA
TGCGCCAGCAGCCTGGGGGGAGCGGCCAATCAGCCCCAGCATTTT | CASSLGGAANQPQHF | 15 | TRBV5-1 | NA | TRBJ1-5 | NA
TGTGCCAGCAGCCAAGACTCCGGGACAGGGGGCTTCTATGGCTACACCTTC | CASSQDSGTGGFYGYTF | 17 | TRBV14 | TRBD1 | TRBJ1-2 | NA
TGTGCCAGTAGTTGGCGGGGGGACTCCTACGAGCAGTACTTC | CASSWRGDSYEQYF | 14 | TRBV19 | TRBD2 | TRBJ2-7 | NA
TGTGCCAGTAGGACCAGGGCTACGTATGGCTACACCTTC | CASRTRATYGYTF | 13 | TRBV19 | NA | TRBJ1-2 | NA
TGTGCCAGCAGCCAACTGATGGGGGGGAGGTCGAGTGGCTATGGCTACACCTTC | CASSQLMGGRSSGYGYTF | 18 | TRBV3-1/TRBV3-2 | NA | TRBJ1-2 | NA